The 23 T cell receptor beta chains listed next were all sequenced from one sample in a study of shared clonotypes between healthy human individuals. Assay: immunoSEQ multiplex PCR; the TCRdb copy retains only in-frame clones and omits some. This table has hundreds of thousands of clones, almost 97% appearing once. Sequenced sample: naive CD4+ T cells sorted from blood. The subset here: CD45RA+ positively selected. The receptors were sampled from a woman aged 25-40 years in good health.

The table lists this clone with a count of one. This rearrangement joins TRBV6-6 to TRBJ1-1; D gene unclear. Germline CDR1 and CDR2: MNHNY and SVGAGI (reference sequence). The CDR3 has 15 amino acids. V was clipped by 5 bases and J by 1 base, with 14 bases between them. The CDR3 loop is CASSRGPGQNTEAFF. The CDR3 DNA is TGTGCCAGCAGTCGCGGGCCTGGGCAGAACACTGAAGCTTTCTTT.

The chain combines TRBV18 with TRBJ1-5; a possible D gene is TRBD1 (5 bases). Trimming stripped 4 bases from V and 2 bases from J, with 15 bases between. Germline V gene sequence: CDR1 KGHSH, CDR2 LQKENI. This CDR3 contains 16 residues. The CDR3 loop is CASSRVVQGGNQPQHF. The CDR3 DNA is TGTGCCAGCTCACGGGTAGTCCAGGGAGGCAATCAGCCCCAGCATTTT.

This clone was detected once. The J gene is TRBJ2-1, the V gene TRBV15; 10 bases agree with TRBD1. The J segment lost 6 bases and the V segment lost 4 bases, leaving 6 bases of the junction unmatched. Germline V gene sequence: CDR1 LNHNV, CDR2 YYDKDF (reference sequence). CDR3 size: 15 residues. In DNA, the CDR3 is TGTGCCACCAGCATCCGGGACAGGGGCGTCAATGAGCAGTTCTTC. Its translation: CATSIRDRGVNEQFF.

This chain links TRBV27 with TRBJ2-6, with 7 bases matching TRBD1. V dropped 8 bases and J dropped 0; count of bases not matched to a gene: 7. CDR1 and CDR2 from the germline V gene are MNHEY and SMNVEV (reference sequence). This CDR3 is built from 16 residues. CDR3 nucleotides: TGTGCCAGCCTGGGACAGCGTTACTCTGGGGCCAACGTCCTGACTTTC. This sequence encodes CASLGQRYSGANVLTF.

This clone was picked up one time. The CDR3 sequence is CASRGQGYEQYF. The CDR3, as DNA: TGTGCCAGCAGAGGACAGGGCTACGAGCAGTACTTC. This chain joins TRBV6-5 and TRBJ2-7; 8 bases match TRBD1. V lost 6 bases to trimming and J lost 3 bases; unmatched junction nucleotides: 1. The CDR3 length is 12 residues. The V gene's germline CDR1 is MNHEY and CDR2 SVGAGI.

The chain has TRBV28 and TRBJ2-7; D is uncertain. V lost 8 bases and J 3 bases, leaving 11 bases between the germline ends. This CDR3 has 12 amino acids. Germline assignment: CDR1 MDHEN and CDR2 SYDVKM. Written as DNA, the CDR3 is TGTGCCAGCGGGTTAAAGGACTACGAGCAGTACTTC. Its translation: CASGLKDYEQYF.

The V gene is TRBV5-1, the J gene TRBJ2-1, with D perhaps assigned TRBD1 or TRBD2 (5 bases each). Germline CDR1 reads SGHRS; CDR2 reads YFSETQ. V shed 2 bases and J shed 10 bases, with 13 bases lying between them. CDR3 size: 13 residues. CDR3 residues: CASSFSGRLEQFF. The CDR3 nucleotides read TGCGCCAGCAGCTTCTCGGGGCGACTGGAGCAGTTCTTC.

This CDR3 reads CASSLGKDTGELFF. The CDR3 DNA follows: TGTGCCAGTAGTTTGGGGAAAGACACCGGGGAGCTGTTTTTT. The genes are TRBV19 and TRBJ2-2; D not resolved. The CDR3 runs to 14 residues. The V and J ends lost 5 bases and 3 bases respectively, with 10 bases between them. Germline V gene data show CDR1 as LNHDA and CDR2 as SQIVND (reference sequence).

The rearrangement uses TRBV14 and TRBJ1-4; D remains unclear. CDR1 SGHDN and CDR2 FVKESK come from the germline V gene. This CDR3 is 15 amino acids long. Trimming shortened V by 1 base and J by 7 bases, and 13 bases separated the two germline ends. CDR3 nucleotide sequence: TGTGCCAGCAGCCAAGCCTGGCGGGGTGGTGAAAAACTGTTTTTT. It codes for CASSQAWRGGEKLFF.

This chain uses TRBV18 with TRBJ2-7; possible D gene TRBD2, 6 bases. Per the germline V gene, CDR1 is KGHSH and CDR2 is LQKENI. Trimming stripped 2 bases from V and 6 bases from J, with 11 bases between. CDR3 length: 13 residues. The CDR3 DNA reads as TGTGCCAGCTCACCAGCGGGAAGTCTCGAGCAGTACTTC. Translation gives CASSPAGSLEQYF. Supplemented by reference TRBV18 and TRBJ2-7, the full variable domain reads NAGVMQNPRHLVRRRGQEARLRCSPMKGHSHVYWYRQLPEEGLKFMVYLQKENIIDESGMPKERFSAEFPKEGPSILRIQQVVRGDSAAYFCASSPAGSLEQYFGPGTRLTVT.

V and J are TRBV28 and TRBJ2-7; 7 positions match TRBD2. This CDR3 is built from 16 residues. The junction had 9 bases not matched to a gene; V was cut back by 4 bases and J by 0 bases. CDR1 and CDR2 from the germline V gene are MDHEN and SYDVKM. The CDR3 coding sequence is TGTGCCAGCAGTTCCTACGGGGGGACCAACTCCTACGAGCAGTACTTC. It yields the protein CASSSYGGTNSYEQYF.

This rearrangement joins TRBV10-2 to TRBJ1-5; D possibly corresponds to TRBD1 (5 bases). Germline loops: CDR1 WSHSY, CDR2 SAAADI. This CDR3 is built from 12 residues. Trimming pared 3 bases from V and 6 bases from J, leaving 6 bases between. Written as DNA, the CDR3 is TGCGCCAGCAGTGACGGGGGTCAGCCCCAGCATTTT. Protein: CASSDGGQPQHF.

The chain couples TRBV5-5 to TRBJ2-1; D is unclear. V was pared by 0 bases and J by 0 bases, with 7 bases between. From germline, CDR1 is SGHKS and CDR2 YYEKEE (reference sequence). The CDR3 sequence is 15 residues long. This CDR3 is CASSLVAVSYNEQFF. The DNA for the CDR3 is TGTGCCAGCAGCTTGGTCGCGGTCTCCTACAATGAGCAGTTCTTC.

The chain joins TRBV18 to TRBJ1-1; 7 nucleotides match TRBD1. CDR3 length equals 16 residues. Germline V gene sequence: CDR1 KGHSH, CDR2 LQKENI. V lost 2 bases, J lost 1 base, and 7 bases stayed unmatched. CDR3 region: CASSPRGPGTNTEAFF. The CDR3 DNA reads TGTGCCAGCTCACCAAGGGGGCCAGGGACGAACACTGAAGCTTTCTTT.

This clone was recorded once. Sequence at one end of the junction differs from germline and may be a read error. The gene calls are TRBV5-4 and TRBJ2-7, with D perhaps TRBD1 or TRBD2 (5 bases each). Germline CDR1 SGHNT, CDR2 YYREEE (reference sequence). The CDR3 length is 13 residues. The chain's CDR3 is CASRLGPGNEQYF. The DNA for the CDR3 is TGTGCCAGCAGATTGGGACCGGGTAACGAGCAGTACTTC.

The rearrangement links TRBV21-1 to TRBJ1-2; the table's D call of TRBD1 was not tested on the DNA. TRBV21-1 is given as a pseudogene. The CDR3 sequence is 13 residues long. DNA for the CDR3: TGTGCCAGCCTGGACAGTGTTGGTTATGGCTACACCTTC. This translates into CASLDSVGYGYTF.

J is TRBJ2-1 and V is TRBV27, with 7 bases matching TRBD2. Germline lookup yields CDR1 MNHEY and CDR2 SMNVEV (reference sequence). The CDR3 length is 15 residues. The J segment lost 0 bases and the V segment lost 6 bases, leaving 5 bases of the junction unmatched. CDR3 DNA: TGTGCCAGCAGATCCGGGACTACCTCCTACAATGAGCAGTTCTTC. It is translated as CASRSGTTSYNEQFF.

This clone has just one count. The CDR3 loop reads CASSHARSGANVLTF. CDR3 nucleotide sequence: TGTGCCAGCAGCCACGCCCGCTCCGGGGCCAACGTCCTGACTTTC. The rearrangement joins TRBV7-9 to TRBJ2-6, with unresolved D. Germline CDR1 is SEHNR and CDR2 is FQNEAQ (reference sequence). The CDR3 covers 15 residues. V lost 5 bases, J lost 4 bases, and 12 bases lay in between.

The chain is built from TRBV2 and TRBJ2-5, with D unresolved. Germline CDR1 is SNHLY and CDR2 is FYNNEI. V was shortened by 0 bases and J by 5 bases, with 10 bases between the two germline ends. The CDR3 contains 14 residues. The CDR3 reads CASSEARGGETQYF. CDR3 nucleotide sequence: TGTGCCAGCAGTGAAGCGCGAGGCGGCGAGACCCAGTACTTC. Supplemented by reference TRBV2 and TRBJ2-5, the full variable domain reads EPEVTQTPSHQVTQMGQEVILRCVPISNHLYFYWYRQILGQKVEFLVSFYNNEISEKSEIFDDQFSVERPDGSNFTLKIRSTKLEDSAMYFCASSEARGGETQYFGPGTRLLVL.

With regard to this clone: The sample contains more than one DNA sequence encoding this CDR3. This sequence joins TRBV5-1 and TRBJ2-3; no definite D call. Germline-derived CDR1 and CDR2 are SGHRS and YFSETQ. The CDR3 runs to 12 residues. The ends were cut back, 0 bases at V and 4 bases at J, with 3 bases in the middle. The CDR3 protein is CASSLGADTQYF. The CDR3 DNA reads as TGCGCCAGCAGCTTGGGGGCAGATACGCAGTATTTT.

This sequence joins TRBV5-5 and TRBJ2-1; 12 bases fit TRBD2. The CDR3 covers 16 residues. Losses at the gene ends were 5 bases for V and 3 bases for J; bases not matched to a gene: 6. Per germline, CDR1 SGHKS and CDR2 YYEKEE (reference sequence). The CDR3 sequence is CASRHWTSGNYNEQFF. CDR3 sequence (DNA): TGTGCCAGCAGGCACTGGACTAGCGGGAACTACAATGAGCAGTTCTTC.

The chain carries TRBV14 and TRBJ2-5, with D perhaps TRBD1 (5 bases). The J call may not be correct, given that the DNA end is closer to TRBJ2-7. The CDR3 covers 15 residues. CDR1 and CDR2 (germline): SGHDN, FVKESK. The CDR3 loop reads CASSQNRGVPYEQYF. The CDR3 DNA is TGTGCCAGCAGCCAGAATAGGGGCGTTCCCTACGAGCAGTACTTC.

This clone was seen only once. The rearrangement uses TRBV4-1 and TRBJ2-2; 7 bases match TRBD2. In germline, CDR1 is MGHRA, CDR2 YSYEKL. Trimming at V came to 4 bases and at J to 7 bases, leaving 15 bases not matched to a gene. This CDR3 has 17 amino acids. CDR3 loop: CASSPIVAGVAIGELFF. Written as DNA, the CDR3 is TGCGCCAGCAGCCCAATCGTCGCGGGAGTTGCGATCGGGGAGCTGTTTTTT.